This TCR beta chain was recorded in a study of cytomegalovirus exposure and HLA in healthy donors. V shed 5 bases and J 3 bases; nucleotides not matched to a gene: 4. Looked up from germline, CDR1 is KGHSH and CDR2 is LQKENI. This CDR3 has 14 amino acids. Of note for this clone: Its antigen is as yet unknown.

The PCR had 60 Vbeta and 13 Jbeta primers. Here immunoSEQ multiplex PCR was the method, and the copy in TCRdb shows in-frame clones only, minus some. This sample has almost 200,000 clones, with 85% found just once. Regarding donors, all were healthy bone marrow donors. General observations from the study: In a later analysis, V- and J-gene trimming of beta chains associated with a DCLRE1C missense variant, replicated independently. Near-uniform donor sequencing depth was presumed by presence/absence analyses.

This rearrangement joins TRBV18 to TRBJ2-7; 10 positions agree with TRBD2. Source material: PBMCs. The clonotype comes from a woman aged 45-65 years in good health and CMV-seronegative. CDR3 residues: CASSFSSGSYEQYF. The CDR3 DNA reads TGTGCCAGCTCATTTTCTAGCGGGAGCTACGAGCAGTACTTC.